This T cell receptor (beta chain) originates from a study of technical replicates of blood from a handful of donors. This table comes from immunoSEQ multiplex PCR, and its TCRdb copy is limited to in-frame clones, with some not included. This sample has roughly 100,000 clones, with roughly 95% found just once. This CDR3 contains 12 residues. Trimming pared 9 bases from V and 10 bases from J, leaving 19 bases between. Germline CDR1 reads MNHEY; CDR2 reads SVGAGI. The chain combines TRBV6-5 with TRBJ2-7; TRBD1 is a possible D gene (6 bases). This sequence originates from a human donor in good health. Sequences were obtained from T cells isolated from PBMCs. The CDR3 spells CASMDRNFFQYF. CDR3 sequence (DNA): TGTGCCAGTATGGACAGAAATTTCTTCCAGTACTTC.